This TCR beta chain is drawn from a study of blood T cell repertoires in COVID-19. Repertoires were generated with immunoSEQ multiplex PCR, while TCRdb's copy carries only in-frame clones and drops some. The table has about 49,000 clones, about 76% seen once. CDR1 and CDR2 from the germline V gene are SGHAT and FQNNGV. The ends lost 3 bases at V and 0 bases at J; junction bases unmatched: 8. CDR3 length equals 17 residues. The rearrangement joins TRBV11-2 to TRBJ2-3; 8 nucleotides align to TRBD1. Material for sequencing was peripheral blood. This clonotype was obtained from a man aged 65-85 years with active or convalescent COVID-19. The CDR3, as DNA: TGTGCCAGCAGCTTCCTTGGGACAGGATCTAGCACAGATACGCAGTATTTT. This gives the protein CASSFLGTGSSTDTQYF.